This note documents a single TCR beta chain sequence. Deletions cut 4 bases from V and 2 bases from J, with 16 bases between. Germline CDR1 reads SGHTS; CDR2 reads YDEGEE. There are 16 residues in the CDR3. Under the authors' procedure: As immunoSEQ supplied junction-only sequences (without quality scores), filtering differed. Libraries were prepared by immunoSEQ multiplex PCR; TCRdb keeps only in-frame clonotypes and omits some of them. That table furnishes V, J and clone size, whereas the DNA furnished D and trimming. The data hold roughly 86,000 clones, with 68% observed a single time. This sample is part of a study of shared clonotypes between healthy human individuals. CD45RO+ cells joined CCR7-negative CD45RA+ TemRA cells to form CD8 memory.

The sample taken for sequencing was memory CD8+ T cells sorted from blood. As for subset: CD45RO+ cells pooled with CCR7-negative TemRA cells. J is TRBJ2-4 and V is TRBV5-8; possible D gene TRBD2, 6 bases. The clonotype was recovered from a man younger than 40 in good health. This CDR3 is CASSLPGLESKNIQYF. CDR3 coding DNA: TGTGCCAGCAGCCTTCCGGGACTGGAATCCAAAAACATTCAGTACTTC.